The clone carrying this T cell receptor beta chain was seen many times. Other DNA sequences in the sample encode the same CDR3. The CDR3 is 12 residues long. V shed 0 bases and J shed 4 bases, with 4 bases lying between them. Per the germline V gene, CDR1 is MDHEN and CDR2 is SYDVKM. The record originates from a study of shared clonotypes between healthy human individuals. At the level of the study: Aged 18 to 49, the donors were a couple of women and a few men.

Several immunoSEQ 96-well plates shared each subset's DNA, each plate a replicate. Produced via immunoSEQ multiplex PCR; TCRdb's table is partial and in-frame only. The sample has about 560,000 clones; around 78% are singletons. The sequenced material came from PBMCs. This receptor was identified in a woman aged 40 to 50 in good health. Some clones in this sample may be carry-over from other donors' samples. The chain carries TRBV28 and TRBJ2-7; D is uncertain. CDR3 loop: CASSLWGYEQYF. CDR3 in DNA: TGTGCCAGCAGTTTATGGGGATACGAGCAGTACTTC. The complete variable domain, with remaining parts taken from reference TRBV28 and TRBJ2-7, reads DVKVTQSSRYLVKRTGEKVFLECVQDMDHENMFWYRQDPGLGLRLIYFSYDVKMKEKGDIPEGYSVSREKKERFSLILESASTNQTSMYLCASSLWGYEQYFGPGTRLTVT.